What follows is one T cell receptor beta chain and its context. The data originate from a study of blood T cell repertoires in COVID-19. Generated by immunoSEQ multiplex PCR, the TCRdb table keeps only in-frame clones and is missing some. Here the sample spans around 240,000 clones, 75% to 85% being singletons. The CDR3 consists of 15 residues. V was clipped by 0 bases and J by 4 bases, with 10 bases between them. Germline-derived CDR1 and CDR2 are MNHEY and SMNVEV (reference sequence). The sequenced material came from peripheral blood. The receptor comes from a woman in her 40s who had recovered from COVID-19. V gene TRBV27 combines with J gene TRBJ1-3; D may be TRBD1 (5 bases). The CDR3 region is CASSLSSGGGNTIYF. The CDR3 DNA reads TGTGCCAGCAGTTTATCATCGGGGGGGGGAAACACCATATATTTT.